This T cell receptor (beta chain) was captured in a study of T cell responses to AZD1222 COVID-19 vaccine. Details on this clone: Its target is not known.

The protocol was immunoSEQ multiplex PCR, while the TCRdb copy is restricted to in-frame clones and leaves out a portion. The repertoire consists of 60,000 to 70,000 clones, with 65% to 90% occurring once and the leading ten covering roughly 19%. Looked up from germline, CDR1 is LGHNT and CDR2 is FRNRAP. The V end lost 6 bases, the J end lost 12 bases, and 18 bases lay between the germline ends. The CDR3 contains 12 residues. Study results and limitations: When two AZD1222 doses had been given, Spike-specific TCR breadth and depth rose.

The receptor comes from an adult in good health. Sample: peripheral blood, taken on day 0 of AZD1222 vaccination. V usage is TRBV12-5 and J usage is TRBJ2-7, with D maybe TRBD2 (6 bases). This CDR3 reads CASGATGTEGYF. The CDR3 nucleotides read TGTGCTAGTGGGGCAACTGGGACGGAGGGGTACTTC.